This TCR beta chain originates from a study of cytomegalovirus exposure and HLA in healthy donors (TCRdb year 2017). General notes on the study: An earlier analysis of roughly 500 of the donors reported 276 Gb of sequence data and 117 million unique TCR beta sequences from 190 million or so T cells. On average, about 200,000 unique TCR beta nucleotide sequences were sequenced per donor among 398 genotyped donors of the cohort, with about 19% of those sequences being non-productive. Along with the approximately 670-subject first cohort, a separate validation cohort of 120 different subjects was used. The study used immunosequencing to profile the T cell repertoires of 670 or so subjects and linked those repertoires to cytomegalovirus serostatus. Typing coverage varied by locus: 629-630 donors for A, B, C, DRB1 and DQB1; more than 500 for DQA1; about 570 for DPA1; approximately 490 for DPB1. Of the 300 to 500 genotyped donors, less than 85% were placed in the genetic ancestry cluster associated with self-reported Caucasian donors. Because of strong linkage in the cohort, roughly five DR-DQ haplotypes were treated as single units for association and clustering. Rather than drawing on any new phenotypic data, the later analysis identified candidate immune exposures from TCR beta sequences and the way those sequences occurred across donors. In a later genetic analysis, genome-wide SNP genotypes for 398 of the 666 donors were used, and that subset was treated as a discovery cohort. HLA typing included class I and class II loci at four-digit resolution. Around 330 gigabases of sequencing data and around 85 million unique TCR sequences made up an early release that covered several hundred HLA-typed donors. The study aimed to test whether cataloging public T cell receptors could reveal signatures of past pathogen exposure. A later analysis re-examined previously published TCR beta repertoires from several hundred donors and added high-resolution HLA genotyping to investigate patterns of TCR occurrence. The study combined high-throughput TCR immunosequencing, statistical association of individual TCRs with disease status, and machine learning to predict cytomegalovirus infection status. Alongside the repertoire data, information on donor age, sex, ethnicity and CMV serostatus was compiled. An earlier analysis of fewer than 700 of the donors applied high-throughput TCR beta sequencing to assess whether each TCR beta V gene segment acted as functional or pseudogenic. All discovery cohort repertoires had been generated using a single sequencing platform. What the study reported, not specific to this receptor: Some IMGT-functional V segments, including TRBV6-2 and TRBV6-3, could not be distinguished by the 87-base-pair reads and were therefore excluded. A later analysis found that most CMV-associated TCR beta chains appeared HLA-restricted, with HLA associations seemingly driven largely by CMV exposure. In a later analysis, the rate of TCR association differed among HLA loci, with DRB1 alleles having the most associated TCRs and HLA-C alleles having the fewest. A later genetic analysis reported fewer N-insertions in productive TCRs among donors in an Asian-associated ancestry cluster than the roughly 620-donor mean. Immune exposure information for the cohort was limited to CMV serostatus. Across donors, most TCR sequences were observed very rarely, whereas some public TCRs were present in many individuals. Assigning TCR associations to individual alleles was difficult when HLA alleles, especially DR and DQ, strongly co-occurred. An earlier analysis of approximately 600 of the donors showed that most TCR beta V segments appeared in productive rearrangements either about 87% or about 30% of the time, which broadly matched IMGT annotations. Several of the top co-occurrence clusters appeared to be linked to parvovirus B19, influenza, CMV and Epstein-Barr virus, according to a later analysis. The presence/absence analyses assumed that sequencing depth was roughly uniform across donors, and that assumption may not be true. A cluster of highly shared sequence variants was judged likely to be a technical artifact of the sequencing pipeline. In the study, 150 to 200 TCR beta chains were listed as associated with cytomegalovirus. In a later analysis, HLA-associated TCR beta chains showed more clonal expansion and lower generation probabilities than non-associated chains that were equally common. The authors suggested that the approach could potentially be generalized to other disease states and immunological phenotypes. In this cohort, only TCR beta chains were sequenced, and detectable features were limited by the absence of alpha or paired-chain data. Linkage disequilibrium might explain the correlated functional status among segregating V segments, but an unknown experimental factor could not be ruled out. Because counts were too low, 15 to 20 rarely observed V segments, including chromosome 9 orphons, were excluded from the earlier analysis of roughly 580 of the donors. Because some donors lacked HLA typing at each locus, the association tests relied only on the typed subset. A further reported finding was that TCR beta sequences accurately predicted the HLA-A and HLA-B alleles for most subjects in the first cohort. A later analysis associated 16,951 TCR beta sequences with specific HLA alleles at a false discovery rate of 0.05. V-gene and J-gene trimming of TCR beta chains was associated with a missense DCLRE1C variant in a later genetic analysis, and the association was replicated in an independent cohort. In vitro tests confirmed that a few of the cytomegalovirus-associated TCR beta chains recognize cytomegalovirus antigens. In both the original and validation cohorts, the classifier was reported to diagnose cytomegalovirus status with high specificity and sensitivity.

Worth noting for this clone: No antigen is known for it. Base qualities are not provided; no much larger clone lies one nucleotide away.

The cohort was made up of about 610 healthy bone marrow donors. At the time of sampling, all cohort members were nominally healthy, though unrecorded immune exposures were likely present. The donor tested CMV seronegative, placing the donor among the 352 seronegative members of the cohort. A peripheral blood sample was collected from each donor, and TCR beta sequencing was performed on peripheral blood mononuclear cells. Genomic DNA extraction from the blood cell samples was performed with the Qiagen DNeasy Blood Extraction Kit. CDR1 and CDR2 are read off the germline V gene as SNHLY and FYNNEI. Deletion took 2 bases off V and 2 bases off J, with a span of 12 bases between the germline ends. The CDR3 starts with the cysteine, ends with the phenylalanine, and has 15 residues. Just the 45-base CDR3 DNA is kept, in frame starting at base 1. Library prep was done by the immunoSEQ multiplex PCR assay. For the multiplex PCR, a mixture combining 60 forward primers for TCR Vbeta segments and 13 reverse primers for TCR Jbeta segments was used. The CDR3 region of rearranged TCR beta genes was amplified from genomic DNA by a multiplex PCR assay. On the Illumina HiSeq System, the amplified TCR beta libraries were sequenced as 87-base-pair reads. Turning to the authors' computational methods: In a later analysis, roughly 80 million unique TCR beta chains were counted across the approximately 670 repertoires, and roughly 11 million of these chains were shared by at least two donors. Raw reads were error-corrected and collapsed into unique sequences by a nearest-neighbor algorithm in which closely related sequences were merged to remove PCR and sequencing errors. To assign V, D and J gene segments, CDR3 sequences were aligned to IMGT reference sequences. For a sequence to be retained, at least a six-nucleotide match to both a V gene segment and a J gene segment was required. Rearrangements were classified as productive when the CDR3 lacked stop codons and remained in frame with V and J, and all other rearrangements were classified as non-productive. Following IMGT convention, CDR3 was defined as the stretch from the second conserved V-encoded cysteine up to the conserved J-encoded phenylalanine. Sequences without an unambiguous match to a single V gene segment were excluded from the earlier analysis of 450 to 750 of the donors. In an earlier analysis of about 590 of the donors, a V segment was called functional when productive rearrangements were above 56.7%, and segregating when the standard deviation between donors exceeded 5%. To diagnose cytomegalovirus status from the catalog of TCR beta chain sequences, a statistical classification framework was built. V and J gene assignment, in a later analysis, came from comparing TCR nucleotide sequences with IMGT/GENE-DB human TR gene sequences. Using the TCRdist pipeline, a later analysis assigned CDR3 sequences along with most-parsimonious VDJ recombination scenarios. A later analysis defined each TCR beta chain by its CDR3 amino acid sequence plus V-gene family, and excluded reads lacking a unique V-gene family. As a way to deal with suspected cross-contamination and a sequencing artifact, a later analysis dropped 450 to 600 nucleotide sequences that were highly shared and had low generation probability. A later analysis calculated a clonal expansion index for each public chain from normalized within-repertoire ranks of inferred template counts. In a later analysis, generation probabilities were computed using a VDJ recombination model fitted to out-of-frame rearrangements, and the results were checked against IGoR. Hypergeometric tests were used in a later analysis to score TCR-TCR, TCR-HLA and TCR-CMV co-occurrence, with a repertoire-size bias correction applied to the TCR pairs. False discovery rates were estimated in a later analysis by permuting HLA or CMV assignments 20 times. In a later analysis, co-occurring TCRs were grouped using DBSCAN, with TCRdist sequence similarity added in when clustering inside HLA-allele-positive subsets. Repertoires with fewer than 30,000 or more than 120,000 public chains were left out of co-occurrence clustering, as were about 5 repertoires with anomalous nucleotide sharing. TCRdb carries this immuneACCESS record with in-frame sequences only. Its versions omit some clonotypes, under half of them owing to an unresolved V gene in the studies checked, with the rest unexplained. The V and J calls and clone size come from that table; D and trimming were worked out from the DNA. Counted in this sample were 100,000 to 150,000 clones; around 70% of them appeared once. 7.3% of the sample is in the top ten clones.

Sequencing was carried out using PBMCs. This TCR was sampled from a male donor in good health and CMV-seronegative. This chain joins TRBV2 to TRBJ2-5; possibly the D gene is TRBD2, per 6 matching bases. In nucleotides, the sequence is TGTGCCAGCAGTGAAAGCGGGCGGAAACAAGAGACCCAGTACTTC. It encodes CASSESGRKQETQYF.